Listed below are T cell receptor beta chains from one sample, sequenced in a study of cytomegalovirus exposure and HLA in healthy donors. Method: immunoSEQ multiplex PCR; TCRdb's copy keeps in-frame clones and lacks some. The data show over 60,000 clones, roughly 95% seen once. Sequenced sample: PBMCs. Receptor source: a young man in good health and CMV-seronegative. Both conserved end residues are part of each CDR3. The D gene is left open where the match is weak. A row's size may be missing; if present it is once, few, many or a size class.

>TRBD1|TRBV25-1|once|TRBJ1-2
CASSGTGGNYGYTF
TGTGCCAGCAGCGGTACAGGGGGCAACTATGGCTACACCTTC
>TRBD1|TRBV11-2|-|TRBJ1-1
CASSLSTTGGTEAFF
TGTGCCAGCAGCTTATCCACGACAGGGGGCACTGAAGCTTTCTTT
>TRBD2|TRBV7-6|-|TRBJ2-7
CASSLGQLSGGHEQYF
TGTGCCAGCAGCTTAGGGCAGCTATCGGGGGGGCACGAGCAGTACTTC
>TRBD1|TRBV6-6|-|TRBJ1-3
CASSYSQGANTIYF
TGTGCCAGCAGTTACTCCCAGGGGGCGAACACCATATATTTT
>-|TRBV19|-|TRBJ1-4
CASGRIGPDQKLFF
TGTGCCAGTGGGAGGATCGGACCAGATCAAAAACTGTTTTTT
>TRBD2|TRBV7-8|-|TRBJ2-7
CASSLGGGSYEQYF
TGTGCCAGCAGCTTAGGGGGGGGCTCCTACGAGCAGTACTTC
>-|TRBV7-2|-|TRBJ1-2
CASSLPGQSYGYTF
TGTGCCAGCAGCTTACCCGGACAGTCCTATGGCTACACCTTC
>-|TRBV9|-|TRBJ1-3
CASTAVAGQDTIYF
TGTGCCAGCACCGCCGTGGCAGGGCAGGACACCATATATTTT
>TRBD1|TRBV6-5|-|TRBJ1-1
CASSYQRQGMNTEAFF
TGTGCCAGCAGTTACCAAAGACAGGGGATGAACACTGAAGCTTTCTTT
>TRBD1|TRBV5-1|-|TRBJ1-2
CASSSGQGIANYGYTF
TGCGCCAGCAGCAGCGGACAGGGGATAGCTAACTATGGCTACACCTTC
>-|TRBV19|-|TRBJ1-1
CASSIGVWTEAFF
TGTGCCAGTAGTATCGGGGTTTGGACTGAAGCTTTCTTT
>TRBD1|TRBV2|-|TRBJ2-7
CASSEESRDRVAYEQYF
TGTGCCAGCAGTGAGGAGTCACGGGACAGGGTTGCCTACGAGCAGTACTTC
>-|TRBV5-4|-|TRBJ2-2
CASSLMNTGELFF
TGTGCCAGCAGCCTAATGAACACCGGGGAGCTGTTTTTT
>TRBD1|TRBV15|-|TRBJ1-3
CATSSETGQGLNTIYF
TGTGCCACCAGCAGCGAAACGGGACAGGGATTGAACACCATATATTTT
>-|TRBV11-2|-|TRBJ1-1
CASSLEAGMAFF
TGTGCCAGCAGCTTAGAGGCAGGGATGGCTTTCTTT
>-|TRBV6-5|once|TRBJ1-1
CASSSTGNTEAFF
TGTGCCAGCAGTAGTACGGGGAACACTGAAGCTTTCTTT
>-|TRBV18|-|TRBJ2-5
CASSRDLQETQYF
TGTGCCAGCTCAAGGGACTTACAAGAGACCCAGTACTTC
>TRBD2|TRBV7-9|-|TRBJ2-7
CASSGGGNSFYEQYF
TGTGCCAGCAGCGGCGGGGGTAATTCCTTCTACGAGCAGTACTTC
>TRBD2|TRBV5-1|-|TRBJ2-3
CASSIGLAGGKLNTDTQYF
TGCGCCAGCAGCATCGGACTAGCGGGGGGCAAACTCAACACAGATACGCAGTATTTT
>-|TRBV6-1|-|TRBJ2-4
CASSEVLRGNIQYF
TGTGCCAGCAGTGAAGTCCTAAGGGGGAACATTCAGTACTTC
>TRBD2|TRBV7-2|once|TRBJ2-7
CASSSRGGAPHEQYF
TGTGCCAGCAGCTCGCGCGGGGGGGCCCCCCACGAGCAGTACTTC
>TRBD1|TRBV27|-|TRBJ1-4
CASSLSDREALEEKLFF
TGTGCCAGCAGTTTATCCGACAGGGAGGCCCTGGAAGAAAAACTGTTTTTT
>TRBD1|TRBV27|-|TRBJ1-2
CASSSLQGIDYGYTF
TGTGCCAGCAGTTCCCTACAGGGGATCGACTATGGCTACACCTTC